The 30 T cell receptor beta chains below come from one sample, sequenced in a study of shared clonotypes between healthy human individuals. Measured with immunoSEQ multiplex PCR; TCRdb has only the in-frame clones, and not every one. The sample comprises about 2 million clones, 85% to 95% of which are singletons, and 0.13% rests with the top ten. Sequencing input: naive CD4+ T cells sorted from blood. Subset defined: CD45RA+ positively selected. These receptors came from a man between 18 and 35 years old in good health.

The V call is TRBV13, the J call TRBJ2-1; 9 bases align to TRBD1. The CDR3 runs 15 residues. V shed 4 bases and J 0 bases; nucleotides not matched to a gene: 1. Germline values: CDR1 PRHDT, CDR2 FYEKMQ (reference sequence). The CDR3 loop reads CASSSTGGSYNEQFF. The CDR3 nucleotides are TGTGCCAGCAGCTCGACAGGGGGCTCCTACAATGAGCAGTTCTTC.

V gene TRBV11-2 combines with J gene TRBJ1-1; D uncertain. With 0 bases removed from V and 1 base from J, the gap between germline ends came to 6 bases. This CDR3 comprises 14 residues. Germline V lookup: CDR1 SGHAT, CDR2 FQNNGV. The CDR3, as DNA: TGTGCCAGCAGCTTAGAGAAGGCGAACACTGAAGCTTTCTTT. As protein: CASSLEKANTEAFF. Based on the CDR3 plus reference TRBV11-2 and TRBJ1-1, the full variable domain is EAGVAQSPRYKIIEKRQSVAFWCNPISGHATLYWYQQILGQGPKLLIQFQNNGVVDDSQLPKDRFSAERLKGVDSTLKIQPAKLEDSAVYLCASSLEKANTEAFFGQGTRLTVV.

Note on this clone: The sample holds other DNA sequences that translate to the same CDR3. This CDR3 is CASSLDPGTGELFF. The CDR3 DNA follows: TGTGCCAGCAGCTTAGATCCGGGAACCGGGGAGCTGTTTTTT. The chain couples TRBV11-2 to TRBJ2-2; the D gene is possibly TRBD2 (5 bases). Germline values: CDR1 SGHAT, CDR2 FQNNGV. Trimming took 0 bases from V and 5 from J, leaving 7 bases between them. The CDR3 loop spans 14 amino acids.

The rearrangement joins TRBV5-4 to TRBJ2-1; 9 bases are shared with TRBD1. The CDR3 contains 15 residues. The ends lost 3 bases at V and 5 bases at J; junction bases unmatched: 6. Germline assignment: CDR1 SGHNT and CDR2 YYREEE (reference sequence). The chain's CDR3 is CASSSRDRDNNEQFF. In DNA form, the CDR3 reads TGTGCCAGCAGCTCCCGGGACAGGGACAACAATGAGCAGTTCTTC.

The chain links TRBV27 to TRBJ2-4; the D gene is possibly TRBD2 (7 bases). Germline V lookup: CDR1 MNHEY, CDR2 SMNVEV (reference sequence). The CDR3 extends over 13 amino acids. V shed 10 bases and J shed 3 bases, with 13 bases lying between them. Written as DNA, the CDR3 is TGTGCCACCTGGGGGGGGCTCAAAAACATTCAGTACTTC. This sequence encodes CATWGGLKNIQYF.

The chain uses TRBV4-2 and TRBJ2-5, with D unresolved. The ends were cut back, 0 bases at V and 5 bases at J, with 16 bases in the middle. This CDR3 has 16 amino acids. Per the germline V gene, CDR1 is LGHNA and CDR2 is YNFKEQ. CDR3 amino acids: CASSQEAFASWETQYF. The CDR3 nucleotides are TGTGCCAGCAGCCAAGAGGCTTTCGCTAGTTGGGAGACCCAGTACTTC.

The DNA for the CDR3 is TGTGCCAGCAGCCGGCGGGAGGTTGGGCAAGAGACCCAGTACTTC. Its translation: CASSRREVGQETQYF. This chain joins TRBV14 and TRBJ2-5; 8 nucleotides line up with TRBD2. Germline V lookup: CDR1 SGHDN, CDR2 FVKESK. The CDR3 length is 15 residues. Germline trimming cut 4 bases from V and 2 bases from J; bases unmatched to any gene: 6. The full variable domain, rest sourced from reference TRBV14 and TRBJ2-5, is EAGVTQFPSHSVIEKGQTVTLRCDPISGHDNLYWYRRVMGKEIKFLLHFVKESKQDESGMPNNRFLAERTGGTYSTLKVQPAELEDSGVYFCASSRREVGQETQYFGPGTRLLVL.

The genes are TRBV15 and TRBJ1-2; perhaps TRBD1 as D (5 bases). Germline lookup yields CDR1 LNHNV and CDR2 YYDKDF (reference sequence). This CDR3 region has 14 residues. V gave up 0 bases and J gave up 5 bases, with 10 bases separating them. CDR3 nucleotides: TGTGCCACCAGCAGAGAGCTGGGGGGGTATGGCTACACCTTC. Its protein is CATSRELGGYGYTF.

CDR3 nucleotides: TGTGCCAGCAGTTTACCCGGGACGGGAGCCTACGAGCAGTACTTC. Translating gives CASSLPGTGAYEQYF. The chain links TRBV27 to TRBJ2-7; D perhaps matches TRBD2 (6 bases). The CDR3 sequence is 15 residues long. With 2 bases removed from V and 2 bases from J, the gap between germline ends came to 13 bases. CDR1 is MNHEY and CDR2 is SMNVEV in the germline V gene (reference sequence).

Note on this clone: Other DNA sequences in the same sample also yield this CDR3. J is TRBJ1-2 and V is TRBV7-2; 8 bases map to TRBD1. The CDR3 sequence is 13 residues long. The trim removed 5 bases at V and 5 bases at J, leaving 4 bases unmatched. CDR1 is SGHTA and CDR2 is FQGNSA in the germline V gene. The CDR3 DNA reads TGTGCCAGCAGCAGAGACAGGGGTTATGGCTACACCTTC. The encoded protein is CASSRDRGYGYTF.

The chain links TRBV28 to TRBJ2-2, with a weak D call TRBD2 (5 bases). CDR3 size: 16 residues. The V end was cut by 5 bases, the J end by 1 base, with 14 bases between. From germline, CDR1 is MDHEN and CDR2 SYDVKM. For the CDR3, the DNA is TGTGCCAGCAGTCCATTCGGGGTGGGGAACACCGGGGAGCTGTTTTTT. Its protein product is CASSPFGVGNTGELFF.

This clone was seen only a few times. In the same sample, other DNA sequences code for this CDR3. CDR3 in DNA: TGCGCCAGCAGCCCAGGGGAGGGCAATCAGCCCCAGCATTTT. This encodes CASSPGEGNQPQHF. The genes are TRBV5-1 and TRBJ1-5; possible D gene TRBD1, 6 bases. Germline assignment: CDR1 SGHRS and CDR2 YFSETQ. The CDR3 totals 14 residues. Trimming pared 4 bases from V and 2 bases from J, leaving 10 bases between.

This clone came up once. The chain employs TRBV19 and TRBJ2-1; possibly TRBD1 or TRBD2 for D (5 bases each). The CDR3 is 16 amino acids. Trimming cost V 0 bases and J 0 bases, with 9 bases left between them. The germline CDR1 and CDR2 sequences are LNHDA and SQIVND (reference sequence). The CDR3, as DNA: TGTGCCAGTAGTATAGAAGGGACGAGCTCCTACAATGAGCAGTTCTTC. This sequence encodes CASSIEGTSSYNEQFF.

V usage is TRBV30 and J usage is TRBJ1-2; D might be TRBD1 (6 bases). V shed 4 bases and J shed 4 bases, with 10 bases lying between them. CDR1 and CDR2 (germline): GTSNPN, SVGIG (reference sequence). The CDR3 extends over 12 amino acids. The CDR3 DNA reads TGTGCCTGGACTCGGGACACCTATGGCTACACCTTC. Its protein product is CAWTRDTYGYTF.

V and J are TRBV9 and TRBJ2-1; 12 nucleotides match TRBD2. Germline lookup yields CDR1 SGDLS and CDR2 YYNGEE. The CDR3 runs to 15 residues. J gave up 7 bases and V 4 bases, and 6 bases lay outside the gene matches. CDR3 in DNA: TGTGCCAGCAGCAAAGTGACTAGCGGGGGTAATGAGCAGTTCTTC. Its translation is CASSKVTSGGNEQFF.

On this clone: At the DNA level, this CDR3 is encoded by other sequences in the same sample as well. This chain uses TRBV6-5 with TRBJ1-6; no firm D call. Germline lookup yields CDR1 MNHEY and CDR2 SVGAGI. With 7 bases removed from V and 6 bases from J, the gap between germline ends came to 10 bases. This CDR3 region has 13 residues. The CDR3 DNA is TGTGCCAGCACTGGAACAGTTAATTCACCCCTCCACTTT. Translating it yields CASTGTVNSPLHF.

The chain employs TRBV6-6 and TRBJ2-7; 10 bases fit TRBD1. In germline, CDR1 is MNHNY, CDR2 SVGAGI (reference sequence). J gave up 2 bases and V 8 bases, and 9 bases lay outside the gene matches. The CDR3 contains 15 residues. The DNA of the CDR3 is TGTGCCAGCCGAGCAACGGGACAGGGGACCTACGAGCAGTACTTC. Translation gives CASRATGQGTYEQYF.

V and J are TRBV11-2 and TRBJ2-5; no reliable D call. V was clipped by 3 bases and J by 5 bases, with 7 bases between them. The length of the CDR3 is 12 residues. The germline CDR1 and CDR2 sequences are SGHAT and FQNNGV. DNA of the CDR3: TGTGCCAGCAGCTTTACGATCGAGACCCAGTACTTC. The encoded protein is CASSFTIETQYF.

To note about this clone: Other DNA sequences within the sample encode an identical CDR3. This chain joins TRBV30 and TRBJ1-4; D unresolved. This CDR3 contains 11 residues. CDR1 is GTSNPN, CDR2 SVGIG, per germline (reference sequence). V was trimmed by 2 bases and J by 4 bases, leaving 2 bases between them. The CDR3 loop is CAWSLNEKLFF. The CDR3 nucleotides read TGTGCCTGGAGTCTTAATGAAAAACTGTTTTTT.

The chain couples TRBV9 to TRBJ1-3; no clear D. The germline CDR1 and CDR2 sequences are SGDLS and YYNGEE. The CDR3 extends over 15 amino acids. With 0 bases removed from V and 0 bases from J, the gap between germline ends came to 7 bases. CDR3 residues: CASSVVGNSGNTIYF. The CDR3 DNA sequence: TGTGCCAGCAGCGTAGTCGGAAACTCTGGAAACACCATATATTTT.

CDR3 nucleotide sequence: TGTGCCAGCAGTAAGGACAGGGGGCTGTACGAGCAGTACTTC. Protein sequence: CASSKDRGLYEQYF. This chain joins TRBV6-6 and TRBJ2-7; 11 bases agree with TRBD1. This CDR3 region has 14 residues. J lost 4 bases, V lost 5 bases, and 4 bases had no gene match. Germline V gene lookup returns CDR1 MNHNY and CDR2 SVGAGI (reference sequence).

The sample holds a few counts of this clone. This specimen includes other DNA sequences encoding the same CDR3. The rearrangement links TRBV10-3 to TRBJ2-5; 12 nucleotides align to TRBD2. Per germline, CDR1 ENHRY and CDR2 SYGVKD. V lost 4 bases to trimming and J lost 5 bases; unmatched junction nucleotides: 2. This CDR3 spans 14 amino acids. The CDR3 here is CAISGLAGAETQYF. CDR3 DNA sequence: TGTGCCATCAGTGGACTAGCGGGAGCTGAGACCCAGTACTTC.

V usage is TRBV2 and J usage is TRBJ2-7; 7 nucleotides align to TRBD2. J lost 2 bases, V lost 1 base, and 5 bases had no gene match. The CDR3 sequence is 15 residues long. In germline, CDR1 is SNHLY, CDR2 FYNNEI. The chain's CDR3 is CASSEEGGGAYEQYF. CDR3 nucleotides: TGTGCCAGCAGTGAAGAAGGCGGGGGAGCCTACGAGCAGTACTTC.

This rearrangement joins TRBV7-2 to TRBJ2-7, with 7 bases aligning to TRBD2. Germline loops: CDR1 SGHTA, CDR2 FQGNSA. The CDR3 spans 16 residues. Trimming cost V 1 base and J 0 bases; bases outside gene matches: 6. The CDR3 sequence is CASSLGEAGASYEQYF. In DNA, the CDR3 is TGTGCCAGCAGCTTAGGAGAGGCGGGAGCCTCCTACGAGCAGTACTTC.

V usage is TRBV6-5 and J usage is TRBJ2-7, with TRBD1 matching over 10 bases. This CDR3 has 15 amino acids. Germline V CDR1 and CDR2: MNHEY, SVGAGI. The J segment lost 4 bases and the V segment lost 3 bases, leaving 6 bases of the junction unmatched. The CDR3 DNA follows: TGTGCCAGCAGTTATGCTACGGGACAGGGGTACGAGCAGTACTTC. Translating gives CASSYATGQGYEQYF.

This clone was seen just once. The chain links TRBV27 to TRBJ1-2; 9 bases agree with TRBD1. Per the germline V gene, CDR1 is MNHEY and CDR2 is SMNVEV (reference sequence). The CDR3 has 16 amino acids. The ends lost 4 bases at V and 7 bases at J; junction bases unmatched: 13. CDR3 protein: CASSSPRTGENRGYTF. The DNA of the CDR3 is TGTGCCAGCAGTTCCCCCCGGACAGGGGAAAATCGTGGCTACACCTTC.

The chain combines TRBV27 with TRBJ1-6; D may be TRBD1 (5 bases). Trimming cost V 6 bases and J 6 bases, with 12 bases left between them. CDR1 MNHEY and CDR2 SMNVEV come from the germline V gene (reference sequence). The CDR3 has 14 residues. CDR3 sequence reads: CASSWGTANSPLHF. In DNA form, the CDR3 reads TGTGCCAGCAGCTGGGGGACGGCTAATTCACCCCTCCACTTT.

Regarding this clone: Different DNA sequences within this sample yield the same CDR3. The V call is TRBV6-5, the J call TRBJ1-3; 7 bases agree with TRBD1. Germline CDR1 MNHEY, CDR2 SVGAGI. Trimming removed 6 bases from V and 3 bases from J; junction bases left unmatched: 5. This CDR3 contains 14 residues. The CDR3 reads CASSWDSSGNTIYF. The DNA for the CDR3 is TGTGCCAGCAGCTGGGACAGCAGTGGAAACACCATATATTTT.

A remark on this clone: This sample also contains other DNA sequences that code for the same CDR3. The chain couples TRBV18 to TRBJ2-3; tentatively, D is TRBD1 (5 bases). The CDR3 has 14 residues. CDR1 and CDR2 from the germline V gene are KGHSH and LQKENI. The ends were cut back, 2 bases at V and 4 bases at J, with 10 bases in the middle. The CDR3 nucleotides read TGTGCCAGCTCACCAGGTCAGGGCGCAGATACGCAGTATTTT. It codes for CASSPGQGADTQYF.

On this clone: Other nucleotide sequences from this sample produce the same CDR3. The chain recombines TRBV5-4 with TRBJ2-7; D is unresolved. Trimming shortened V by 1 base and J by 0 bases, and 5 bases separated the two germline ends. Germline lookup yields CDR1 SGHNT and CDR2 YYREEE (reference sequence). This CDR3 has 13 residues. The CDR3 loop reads CASSLPSSYEQYF. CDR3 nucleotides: TGTGCCAGCAGCTTGCCCAGCTCCTACGAGCAGTACTTC.